A selection of T cell receptor beta chains follows, all from one sample in a study of T cell responses to AZD1222 COVID-19 vaccine. The protocol was immunoSEQ multiplex PCR, while the TCRdb copy is restricted to in-frame clones and leaves out a portion. This table holds roughly 140,000 clones, around 91% found once. The source material was peripheral blood, sampled on day 0 of AZD1222 vaccination. The receptors stem from an adult in good health. The CDR3 runs from the conserved cysteine through the conserved F or W. D genes are given only for firm matches. The size field is filled for only some rows; it gives once, few, many or a size class.

size,D,V,J,DNA,CDR3
NA,NA,TRBV13,TRBJ2-3,TGTGCCAGCAGCATACCTAGGGGTACGCAGTATTTT,CASSIPRGTQYF
NA,NA,TRBV5-6,TRBJ1-3,TGTGCCAGCAGCTGGGCAGGGACTGGAAACACCATATATTTT,CASSWAGTGNTIYF
NA,TRBD1,TRBV6-1,TRBJ1-6,TGTGCCAGCAGTGAGGTACAGGGGAAGAGGACACCCCTCCACTTT,CASSEVQGKRTPLHF
few,TRBD1,TRBV6-2/TRBV6-3,TRBJ1-5,TGTGCCAGCAGCCCCGGACAGGAGCGCAGGGGCAATCAGCCCCAGCATTTT,CASSPGQERRGNQPQHF
NA,NA,TRBV20-1,TRBJ2-3,TGCAGTGCTAGTGTATGGGGCAGGGGGACTAGCACAGATACGCAGTATTTT,CSASVWGRGTSTDTQYF
NA,NA,TRBV18,TRBJ1-4,TGTGCCAGCTCACTACAGGGTGGTGGTGGTGAAAAACTGTTTTTT,CASSLQGGGGEKLFF
NA,TRBD1,TRBV5-1,TRBJ2-2,TGCGCCAGCAGCTTGGCCAGGGGGACAGGGAAGTCCGGGGAGCTGTTTTTT,CASSLARGTGKSGELFF
NA,NA,TRBV12-3/TRBV12-4,TRBJ1-2,TGTGCCAGCAGCCGGGGCGACTATGGCTACACCTTC,CASSRGDYGYTF
NA,NA,TRBV5-8,TRBJ1-5,TGTGCCAGCAGCTTGGAGCAGGGTGATCAGCCCCAGCATTTT,CASSLEQGDQPQHF
NA,NA,TRBV2,TRBJ1-5,TGTGCCAGCAGCACAGGGTTTCAGCCCCAGCATTTT,CASSTGFQPQHF
NA,NA,TRBV9,TRBJ2-5,TGTGCCAGCAGCGCCCGAGGGGGTCAAGAGACCCAGTACTTC,CASSARGGQETQYF
NA,NA,TRBV6-5,TRBJ1-2,TGTGCCAGCAGTTACTATGGCTACACCTTC,CASSYYGYTF
NA,NA,TRBV4-1,TRBJ1-1,TGCGCCAGCAGCCAAGTAAGGGGCCGGGGCACTGAAGCTTTCTTT,CASSQVRGRGTEAFF
once,NA,TRBV19,TRBJ2-7,TGTGCCAGTAGTATAGTTGAAAGGAACGAGCAGTACTTC,CASSIVERNEQYF
NA,NA,TRBV18,TRBJ1-3,TGTGCCAGCTCACCAACCAGGCAGGGGAGTGGAAACACCATATATTTT,CASSPTRQGSGNTIYF
once,NA,TRBV5-1,TRBJ1-2,TGCGCCAGCAGCTCCGACACCACCATTCGAACATATGGCTACACCTTC,CASSSDTTIRTYGYTF
NA,NA,TRBV18,TRBJ2-7,TGTGCCAGCTCACTGGACAGAAACGAGCAGTACTTC,CASSLDRNEQYF
NA,NA,TRBV4-1,TRBJ1-5,TGCGCCAGCAGCCAAGTTCAGGGTAGCAATCAGCCCCAGCATTTT,CASSQVQGSNQPQHF
NA,NA,TRBV4-2,TRBJ2-1,TGTGCCAGCAGCATCTCGGGGGATTACAATGAGCAGTTCTTC,CASSISGDYNEQFF
few,NA,TRBV5-1,TRBJ1-3,TGCGCCAGCAGCTTGGTAGAGGCCGACTCTGGAAACACCATATATTTT,CASSLVEADSGNTIYF
NA,TRBD2,TRBV4-1,TRBJ2-5,TGCGCCAGCAGCCAATCCCTGTCCCAGCGGGGGCGGGAGACCCAGTACTTC,CASSQSLSQRGRETQYF
NA,NA,TRBV5-1,TRBJ2-5,TGCGCCAGCAGCACTGATTTAGCGGATCAAGAGACCCAGTACTTC,CASSTDLADQETQYF
NA,NA,TRBV5-1,TRBJ2-7,TGCGCCAGCAGCTTGGGAGGGGTGTACGAGCAGTACTTC,CASSLGGVYEQYF
NA,NA,TRBV12-5,TRBJ2-2,TGTGCTAGTGGTTTGCCTCCTCCCGGGGAGCTGTTTTTT,CASGLPPPGELFF
NA,NA,TRBV5-1,TRBJ1-2,TGCGCCAGCAGCTTGGCCGACAGCGACTATGGCTACACCTTC,CASSLADSDYGYTF
NA,NA,TRBV6-5,TRBJ2-7,TGTGCCAGCAGTTACTCGCCAGGAAACTACGAGCAGTACTTC,CASSYSPGNYEQYF